The 16 T cell receptor beta chains below come from one sample, sequenced in a study of technical replicates of blood from a few donors. The table came from immunoSEQ multiplex PCR; TCRdb's copy has only in-frame clones and leaves some out. This sample has fewer than 75,000 clones, with roughly 90% found just once. The sequenced material came from PBMCs. The source is a human donor in good health. Some clones in this sample may be carry-over from other donors' samples.

The chain links TRBV5-8 to TRBJ1-4, with 10 bases fitting TRBD1. The CDR3 length is 17 residues. From germline, CDR1 is SGHTS and CDR2 YDEGEE. J gave up 4 bases and V 2 bases, and 8 bases lay outside the gene matches. CDR3 residues: CASSFVRTGGFNEKLFF. CDR3 sequence (DNA): TGTGCCAGCAGCTTTGTAAGGACAGGGGGTTTTAATGAAAAACTGTTTTTT.

This rearrangement joins TRBV5-6 to TRBJ1-5, with D unclear. CDR3 length equals 15 residues. With 0 bases removed from V and 0 bases from J, the gap between germline ends came to 7 bases. Per germline, CDR1 SGHDT and CDR2 YYEEEE. The CDR3 loop reads CASSLGQVSNQPQHF. The CDR3 nucleotides read TGTGCCAGCAGCTTGGGGCAGGTTAGCAATCAGCCCCAGCATTTT.

This CDR3 is CASSPPVGLAGEQYF. The CDR3 coding sequence is TGTGCCAGCAGCCCGCCGGTGGGACTAGCTGGCGAGCAGTACTTC. The gene calls are TRBV16 and TRBJ2-7; 9 positions match TRBD2. Germline CDR1 and CDR2: KGHSY and FQNENV. The CDR3 extends over 15 amino acids. The ends lost 4 bases at V and 6 bases at J; junction bases unmatched: 10.

V usage is TRBV6-9 and J usage is TRBJ1-1; D is uncertain. Germline V gives CDR1 MNHGY, CDR2 SVAAGI. CDR3 size: 13 residues. V shed 3 bases and J shed 0 bases, with 5 bases lying between them. This chain's CDR3 is CASSYGMNTEAFF. In DNA, the CDR3 is TGTGCCAGCAGTTACGGGATGAACACTGAAGCTTTCTTT.

This chain connects TRBV2 to TRBJ2-1; a weak D match, TRBD2 (6 bases). This CDR3 is built from 16 residues. The V end was cut by 7 bases, the J end by 2 bases, with 18 bases between. Germline V CDR1 and CDR2: SNHLY, FYNNEI. CDR3 sequence reads: CASTPNLAITYNEQFF. The CDR3 nucleotides read TGTGCCAGCACTCCAAACCTAGCGATCACCTACAATGAGCAGTTCTTC. Combining the CDR3 with reference TRBV2 and TRBJ2-1 gives the whole variable domain EPEVTQTPSHQVTQMGQEVILRCVPISNHLYFYWYRQILGQKVEFLVSFYNNEISEKSEIFDDQFSVERPDGSNFTLKIRSTKLEDSAMYFCASTPNLAITYNEQFFGPGTRLTVL.

This chain links TRBV9 with TRBJ2-7; D not certain. V was clipped by 0 bases and J by 4 bases, with 11 bases between them. This CDR3 region has 14 residues. Germline loops: CDR1 SGDLS, CDR2 YYNGEE. The CDR3 DNA sequence: TGTGCCAGCAGCGTAGGTCCGCCCGAGTACGAGCAGTACTTC. Amino acids: CASSVGPPEYEQYF.

V is TRBV14 and J is TRBJ2-1; 9 bases fit TRBD2. The CDR3 runs 19 residues. Looked up from germline, CDR1 is SGHDN and CDR2 is FVKESK. V shed 0 bases, J shed 6 bases, and the junction held 15 bases outside the gene matches. The chain's CDR3 is CASSQDLRRGGLRGNEQFF. The CDR3 region has the DNA TGTGCCAGCAGCCAAGATCTTCGGCGGGGGGGCCTCAGGGGCAATGAGCAGTTCTTC.

This chain links TRBV30 with TRBJ2-7; maybe TRBD1 (5 bases). V was shortened by 4 bases and J by 0 bases, with 10 bases between the two germline ends. The CDR3 runs to 13 residues. Germline values: CDR1 GTSNPN, CDR2 SVGIG (reference sequence). The CDR3 bases are TGTGCCTGGAATCTTGACAGCTCCTACGAGCAGTACTTC. Protein: CAWNLDSSYEQYF.

The rearrangement joins TRBV11-2 to TRBJ2-2; 8 positions agree with TRBD2. In germline, CDR1 is SGHAT, CDR2 FQNNGV. The trim removed 4 bases at V and 4 bases at J, leaving 8 bases unmatched. This CDR3 is built from 16 residues. The CDR3 region is CASSSGASGFTGELFF. The DNA of the CDR3 is TGTGCCAGCAGCTCGGGGGCTAGCGGGTTCACCGGGGAGCTGTTTTTT.

The rearrangement links TRBV5-4 to TRBJ1-1; 7 bases match TRBD1. CDR1 is SGHNT, CDR2 YYREEE, per germline (reference sequence). With 6 bases clipped from V and 4 bases from J, the junction kept 6 bases outside the gene matches. The CDR3 consists of 13 residues. CDR3 sequence: CASMINRGTEAFF. In nucleotides, the CDR3 is TGTGCCAGCATGATTAACAGGGGCACTGAAGCTTTCTTT.

CDR3 loop: CASSPYLAGSSEQYF. DNA for the CDR3: TGTGCCAGCAGCCCCTACCTAGCCGGGTCGTCGGAGCAGTACTTC. The V gene is TRBV2, the J gene TRBJ2-7; possible D gene TRBD2, 5 bases. The CDR3 sequence is 15 residues long. V was clipped by 6 bases and J by 7 bases, with 22 bases between them. CDR1 is SNHLY, CDR2 FYNNEI, per germline.

The chain has TRBV5-1 and TRBJ2-1, with 8 bases lining up with TRBD1. CDR1 is SGHRS and CDR2 is YFSETQ in the germline V gene. The V segment lost 0 bases and the J segment 2 bases; nucleotides outside the gene matches: 7. The CDR3 is 17 residues long. The CDR3 loop is CASSLGARDRTYNEQFF. In nucleotides, the CDR3 is TGCGCCAGCAGCTTGGGAGCTCGGGACAGGACCTACAATGAGCAGTTCTTC.

The chain uses TRBV5-1 and TRBJ1-6; D is undetermined. CDR3 size: 14 residues. Germline V gene sequence: CDR1 SGHRS, CDR2 YFSETQ. V lost 2 bases to trimming and J lost 6 bases, with 9 bases between them. CDR3 sequence reads: CASSFLQANSPLHF. DNA of the CDR3: TGCGCCAGCAGCTTCTTGCAGGCTAATTCACCCCTCCACTTT.

V usage is TRBV6-6 and J usage is TRBJ1-5, with 7 bases matching TRBD1. V lost 4 bases, J lost 4 bases, and 4 bases stayed unmatched. This CDR3 is 14 amino acids long. Germline lookup yields CDR1 MNHNY and CDR2 SVGAGI (reference sequence). CDR3 coding DNA: TGTGCCAGCAGTTCCAGCAGGGGGAATCAGCCCCAGCATTTT. The encoded protein is CASSSSRGNQPQHF.

The chain couples TRBV7-9 to TRBJ2-3, with 7 bases aligning to TRBD2. Germline values: CDR1 SEHNR, CDR2 FQNEAQ (reference sequence). The CDR3 spans 15 residues. Losses at the gene ends were 5 bases for V and 0 bases for J; bases not matched to a gene: 5. CDR3 sequence (DNA): TGTGCCAGCAGCCGGGACTATGGAAGCACAGATACGCAGTATTTT. The encoded protein is CASSRDYGSTDTQYF.

This chain links TRBV6-5 with TRBJ1-1; weak D call: TRBD1 (6 bases). V lost 3 bases, J lost 2 bases, and 10 bases lay in between. Germline CDR1 and CDR2: MNHEY and SVGAGI. The CDR3 is 14 amino acids. CDR3 sequence: CASSYGQINTEAFF. CDR3 bases: TGTGCCAGCAGTTATGGACAGATAAACACTGAAGCTTTCTTT.